This TCR beta chain was found in a study of PD-1 blockade in mismatch repair-deficient tumors. At the level of the study: Enrolled about 2012-2016, patients had progressing, pretreated mismatch repair-deficient cancers of about a dozen types.

Clones were sequenced by immunoSEQ multiplex PCR, and TCRdb holds only the in-frame ones, with some missing. The repertoire holds 60,000 to 65,000 clones, with about 87% as singletons. Trimming stripped 4 bases from V and 2 bases from J, with 8 bases between. CDR1 is SNHLY, CDR2 FYNNEI, per germline. This CDR3 comprises 13 residues. All patients were mismatch repair deficient, assessed by either PCR or immunohistochemistry. The chain carries TRBV2 and TRBJ1-1, with a possible D match to TRBD1 (5 bases). The material sequenced was peripheral blood, taken 52 weeks after starting pembrolizumab. This sequence was found in an adult with mismatch repair-deficient cancer. CDR3 loop: CASSGDVNTEAFF. CDR3 nucleotides: TGTGCCAGCAGTGGGGACGTAAACACTGAAGCTTTCTTT.